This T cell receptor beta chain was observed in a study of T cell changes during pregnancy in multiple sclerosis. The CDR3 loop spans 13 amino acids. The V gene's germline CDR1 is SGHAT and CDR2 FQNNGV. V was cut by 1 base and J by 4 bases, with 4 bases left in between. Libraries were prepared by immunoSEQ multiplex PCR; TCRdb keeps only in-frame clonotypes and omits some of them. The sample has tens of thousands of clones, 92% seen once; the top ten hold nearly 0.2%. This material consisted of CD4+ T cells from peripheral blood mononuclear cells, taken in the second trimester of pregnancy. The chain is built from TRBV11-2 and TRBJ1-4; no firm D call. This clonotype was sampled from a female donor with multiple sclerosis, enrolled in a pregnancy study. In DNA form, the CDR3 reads TGTGCCAGCAGCTTAGGGCTTAATGAAAAACTGTTTTTT. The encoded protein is CASSLGLNEKLFF.